This paragraph covers one T cell receptor beta chain sequence. Germline loops: CDR1 SGHRS, CDR2 YFSETQ. CDR3 size: 16 residues. With V trimmed by 5 bases and J by 2 bases, 12 bases remained unmatched. The data belong to a study of blood T cell repertoires in COVID-19. Whole-study context: Italy, Spain and the United States were the sources of the convalescent and acute COVID-19 samples. Sources were T cells, B-cell-depleted T cells, or PBMCs; the material itself was cDNA or gDNA.

As processed by the authors: Amplified reference gene primers provided the basis for estimating nucleated cell counts. Here immunoSEQ multiplex PCR was the method, and the copy in TCRdb shows in-frame clones only, minus some. V and J calls and clone size follow that table, whereas D and trimming were derived from the DNA. The table has just over 90,000 clones, 90% seen once; the top ten hold roughly 1.5%. V and J are TRBV5-1 and TRBJ1-2; 7 bases match TRBD1. The sequence was obtained from a human donor with active COVID-19. The donor label of this sample is uncertain. Input material: peripheral blood. The CDR3 coding sequence is TGCGCCAGCAGACCGTTTTCAGAGACAGGGAACTATGGCTACACCTTC. Its protein is CASRPFSETGNYGYTF.